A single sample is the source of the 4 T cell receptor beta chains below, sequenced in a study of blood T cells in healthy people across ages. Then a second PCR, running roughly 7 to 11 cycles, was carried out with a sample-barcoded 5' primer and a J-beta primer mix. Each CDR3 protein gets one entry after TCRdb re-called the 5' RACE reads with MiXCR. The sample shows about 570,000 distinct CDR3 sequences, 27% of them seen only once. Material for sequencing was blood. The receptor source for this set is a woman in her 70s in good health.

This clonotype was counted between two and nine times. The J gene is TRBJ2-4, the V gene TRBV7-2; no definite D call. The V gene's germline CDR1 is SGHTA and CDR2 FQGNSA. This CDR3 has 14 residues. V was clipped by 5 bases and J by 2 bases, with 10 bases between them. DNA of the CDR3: TGTGCCAGCAGCCCAAGCGAGTCCAAAAACATTCAGTACTTC. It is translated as CASSPSESKNIQYF.

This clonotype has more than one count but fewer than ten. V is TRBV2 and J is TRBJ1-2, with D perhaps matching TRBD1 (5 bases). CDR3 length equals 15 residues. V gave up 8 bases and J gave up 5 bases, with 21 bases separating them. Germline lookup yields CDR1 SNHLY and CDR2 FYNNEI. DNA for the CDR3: TGTGCCAGCGGCCTACAGGAAAGGTCTATGTATGGCTACACCTTC. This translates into CASGLQERSMYGYTF.

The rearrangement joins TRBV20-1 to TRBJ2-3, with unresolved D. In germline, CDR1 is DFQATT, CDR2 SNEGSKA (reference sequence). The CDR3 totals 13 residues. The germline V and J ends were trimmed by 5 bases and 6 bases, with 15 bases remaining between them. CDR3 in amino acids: CSASLEIKDTQYF. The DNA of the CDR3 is TGCAGTGCTTCTCTAGAGATAAAGGATACGCAGTATTTT.

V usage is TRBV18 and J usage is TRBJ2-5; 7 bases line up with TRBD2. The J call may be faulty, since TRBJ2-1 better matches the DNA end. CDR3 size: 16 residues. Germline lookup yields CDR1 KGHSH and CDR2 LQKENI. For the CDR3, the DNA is TGTGCCAGCTCACCTGCCGCGAGTAGCGGGTACAATGAGCAGTTCTTC. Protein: CASSPAASSGYNEQFF.